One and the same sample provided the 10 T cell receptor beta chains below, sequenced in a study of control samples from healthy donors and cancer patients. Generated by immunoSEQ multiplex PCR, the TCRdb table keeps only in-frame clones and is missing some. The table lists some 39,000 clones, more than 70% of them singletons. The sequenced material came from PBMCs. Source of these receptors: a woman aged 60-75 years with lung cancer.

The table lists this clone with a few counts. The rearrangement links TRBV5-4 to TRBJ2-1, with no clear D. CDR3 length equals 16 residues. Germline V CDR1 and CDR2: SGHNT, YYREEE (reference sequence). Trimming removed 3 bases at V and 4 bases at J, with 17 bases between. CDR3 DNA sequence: TGTGCCAGCAGCTCCGTCGTTGGCTTAGATTACAATGAGCAGTTCTTC. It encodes CASSSVVGLDYNEQFF.

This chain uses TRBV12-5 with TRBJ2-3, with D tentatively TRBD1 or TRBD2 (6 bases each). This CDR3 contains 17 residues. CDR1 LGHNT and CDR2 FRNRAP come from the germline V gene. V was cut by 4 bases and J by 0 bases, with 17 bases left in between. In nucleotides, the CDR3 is TGTGCTAGTGGTTCATCCCGGGGGCTTATTAGCACAGATACGCAGTATTTT. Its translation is CASGSSRGLISTDTQYF.

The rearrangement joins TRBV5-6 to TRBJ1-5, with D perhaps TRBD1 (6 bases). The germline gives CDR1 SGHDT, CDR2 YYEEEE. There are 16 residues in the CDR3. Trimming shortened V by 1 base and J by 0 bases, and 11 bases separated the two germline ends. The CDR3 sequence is CASSLYRTVSNQPQHF. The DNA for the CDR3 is TGTGCCAGCAGCTTGTATCGGACAGTTAGCAATCAGCCCCAGCATTTT.

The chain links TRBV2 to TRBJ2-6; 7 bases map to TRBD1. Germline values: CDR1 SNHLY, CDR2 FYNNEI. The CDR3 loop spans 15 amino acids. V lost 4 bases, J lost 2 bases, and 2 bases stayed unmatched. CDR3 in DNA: TGTGCCAGCAGTGGGGACAGCGCTGGGGCCAACGTCCTGACTTTC. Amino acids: CASSGDSAGANVLTF.

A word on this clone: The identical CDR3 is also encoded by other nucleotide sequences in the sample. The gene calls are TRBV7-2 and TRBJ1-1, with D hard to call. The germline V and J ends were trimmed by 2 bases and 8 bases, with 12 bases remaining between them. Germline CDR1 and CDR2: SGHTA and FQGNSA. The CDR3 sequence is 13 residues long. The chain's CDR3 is CASSLLGWGEAFF. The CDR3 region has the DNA TGTGCCAGCAGCTTATTGGGGTGGGGAGAAGCTTTCTTT.

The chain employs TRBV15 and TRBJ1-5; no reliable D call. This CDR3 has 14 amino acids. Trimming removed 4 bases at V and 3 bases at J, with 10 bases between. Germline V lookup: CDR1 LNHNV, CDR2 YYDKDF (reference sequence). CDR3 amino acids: CATSTGNHNQPQHF. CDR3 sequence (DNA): TGTGCCACCAGCACGGGCAACCACAATCAGCCCCAGCATTTT.

CDR3 bases: TGTGCCAGCAGTTTATGGGGGGAGCGCAGTCAGCCCCAGCATTTT. Protein product: CASSLWGERSQPQHF. The genes are TRBV27 and TRBJ1-5; tentative D call: TRBD1 (5 bases). This CDR3 is built from 15 residues. Germline CDR1 and CDR2: MNHEY and SMNVEV (reference sequence). V was trimmed by 1 base and J by 6 bases, leaving 13 bases between them.

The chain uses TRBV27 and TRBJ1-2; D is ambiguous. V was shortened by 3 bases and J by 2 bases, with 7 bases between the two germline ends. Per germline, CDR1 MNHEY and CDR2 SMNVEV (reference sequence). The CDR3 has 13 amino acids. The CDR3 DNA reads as TGTGCCAGCAGTTTTAAAGGGAACTATGGCTACACCTTC. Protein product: CASSFKGNYGYTF.

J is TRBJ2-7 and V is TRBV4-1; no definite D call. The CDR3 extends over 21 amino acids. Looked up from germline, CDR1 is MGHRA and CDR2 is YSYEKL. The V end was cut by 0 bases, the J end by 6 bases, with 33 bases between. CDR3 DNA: TGCGCCAGCAGCCAAGATGCAATAGGCGTCAGGACCAGCTCTTACGGGTCCGAGCAGTACTTC. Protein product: CASSQDAIGVRTSSYGSEQYF.

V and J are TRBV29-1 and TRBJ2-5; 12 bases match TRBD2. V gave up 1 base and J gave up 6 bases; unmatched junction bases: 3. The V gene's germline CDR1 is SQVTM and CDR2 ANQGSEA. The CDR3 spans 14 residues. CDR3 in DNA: TGCAGCGTTGAAGGACTAGCGGGAGATCAGACCCAGTACTTC. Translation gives CSVEGLAGDQTQYF.